The sample holds one count of the clone carrying this T cell receptor beta chain. The antigen remains unidentified. This entry belongs to a study of cytomegalovirus exposure and HLA in healthy donors. This CDR3 is 16 amino acids long. Germline values: CDR1 SGHRS, CDR2 YFSETQ. Trimming cost V 3 bases and J 6 bases; bases outside gene matches: 12. Use of 60 Vbeta and 13 Jbeta primers characterized the PCR. The table came from immunoSEQ multiplex PCR; TCRdb's copy has only in-frame clones and leaves some out. The table lists approximately 97,000 clones, less than 90% of them singletons. Study-wide findings and caveats: Presence/absence analyses took donor sequencing depth as roughly uniform.

This chain joins TRBV5-1 and TRBJ1-2; 9 nucleotides line up with TRBD1. Sequencing was done on a sample of PBMCs. The sequence came from a man aged 40-49 years in good health and CMV-seronegative. The CDR3 loop is CASSWPGTGNRNGYTF. As DNA, the CDR3 is TGCGCCAGCAGCTGGCCCGGGACAGGGAATCGGAATGGCTACACCTTC.